This T cell receptor (beta chain) is from a study of T cells in Graves' hyperthyroidism and ophthalmopathy (dated by TCRdb to 2018 to 2020). For context, the study as a whole: Peripheral blood was collected at initial diagnosis, before any treatment. TCR V-J signatures able to tell the groups apart were searched for in a discovery cohort of 95 or so patients, of whom 43 had Graves' ophthalmopathy and 57 had stable Graves' hyperthyroidism. Prospective prediction of ophthalmopathy was tested in an independent validation cohort of some 20 hyperthyroidism patients and some 17 patients who later progressed to ophthalmopathy. The 75 to 100 discovery patients were divided at random into training and test sets in a 7:3 ratio. Thyroid tissue and blood T-cell repertoires from six Graves' hyperthyroidism patients were also compared in the study. After blood sampling, hyperthyroidism patients were treated with methimazole at a starting dose of 30 mg daily, and ophthalmopathy patients were treated with high-dose intravenous methylprednisolone. According to the paper, TCR Vbeta CDR3 sequencing was carried out on 135 peripheral blood samples, which came from some 41 ophthalmopathy, 75 to 80 hyperthyroidism and some 17 progressor patients. Points the paper makes about the study in general: Blood samples also contained most of the expanded thyroid clonotypes (frequency above 0.001), which suggests that blood repertoires may reflect thyroid immune responses. No statistical method was used to fix the sample size in advance, and group allocation was not hidden from the investigators. In cross-validation, a model built on a 13 V-J signature told ophthalmopathy apart from stable hyperthyroidism with less than 90% sensitivity and 81% to 82% specificity, and in testing the same model reached 80%/75%. During validation, the model predicted progression to ophthalmopathy a median of about 6.3 months ahead of onset, with almost 71% sensitivity and 72% to 80% specificity.

Ophthalmopathy patients had moderately to severely active disease, Clinical Activity Score of at least 3, NOSPECS grade of at least 4, and duration under 3 months. Exclusion was applied to patients with uncontrolled infections, other autoimmune diseases, pregnancy or lactation. Diagnoses were based on clinical symptoms, serum thyroxine and TRAb, thyroid ultrasound and orbital computed tomography. PBMCs were isolated from 7.5 to 10 ml of fresh peripheral blood by Ficoll-Paque density gradient centrifugation. Total RNA was extracted with Trizol reagent, and quality was checked on an Agilent 2100 Bioanalyzer. The TCR beta CDR3 regions were amplified from RNA transcripts. For the first round of RT-PCR on the TCR CDR3, the HTBI primer set was used together with the Qiagen OneStep RT-PCR kit. Libraries were constructed in a second round of multiplex PCR, after which size selection and purification were performed. Paired-end sequencing of the libraries was performed with 100 bp reads on an Illumina HiSeq2000. Processing in the source paper ran as follows. SOAPnuke was used to process the raw data, removing reads that contained adapters or uncalled bases, had a mean Phred below 15, or lacked an exact match to the constant primer or identifier. COPE v1.2.5 was used to merge high-quality paired reads, and clonotypes were defined as unique nucleotide sequences. MiTCR v1.1 was used to align clonotypes to the IMGT TRBV, TRBD and TRBJ reference segments. Analysis was restricted to V-J combinations with a frequency above 0.0001, which covered 99.2% of repertoires. The TCS score was defined as the ratio of F50 (clonal expansion) to E x V (chaos), calculated using BLOSUM62-based TCRdist between CDR3 peptides within each V-J. Welch's t-statistics and random forest reduced roughly 500 V-J features to some 14, which were used in a naive Bayes classifier (R e1071). TCRdb itself trimmed the public reads at Q25 with fastp, ran MiXCR and retained productive beta chains. All rows with the same CDR3 protein become a single entry with the most common DNA and genes. The V and J calls here are based on TCRdb, not the publication. Within this sample are about 250,000 distinct CDR3 sequences, with approximately 25% of them counted one time only. The ten most abundant clones make up around 40% of the sample.

This clonotype was detected many times. Its antigen remains unidentified. No much larger clonotype is one base removed from it; base qualities were not supplied. The TCR originated in a woman in her forties with Graves' ophthalmopathy. Input material: blood.

Read as DNA, the sequence is TGTGCCACCGGACAGGGTGATGCTTTCTTT. Protein translation: CATGQGDAFF. The sequence links TRBV6-4 to TRBJ1-1; the junction holds 8 bases that match TRBD1. The CDR3 has 10 amino acids, counting the end cysteine and phenylalanine. Kept here is only the CDR3 DNA, which spans 30 bases and is read in frame from base 1. V is cut back by 10 bases and J by 11 bases, with 6 bases in the junction unmatched. CDR1 and CDR2 are drawn from the germline V gene: MRHNA, SNTAGT.